These 3 T cell receptor beta chains were all obtained from the same sample, sequenced in a study of T-cell reconstitution after alpha-beta-depleted transplantation in children. For TCRbeta, the library was prepared with unique molecular identifiers. TCRdb re-analysed the PCR reads in MiXCR, keeping a single row per CDR3 protein. In the table there are a few hundred thousand distinct CDR3 sequences, 25% to 30% of which are singletons. This sample comprised PBMCs, obtained before TCRalphabeta/CD19-depleted stem cell transplant. The receptors stem from a boy younger than two with Wiskott-Aldrich syndrome, due to receive a stem cell transplant.

A few counts support this clonotype. The J gene is TRBJ2-2, the V gene TRBV12-3 or TRBV12-4; TRBD2 agrees at 12 bases. The V and J ends lost 6 bases and 9 bases, in that order; junction bases with no gene match: 8. The CDR3 totals 15 residues. This chain's CDR3 is CASSQLAGGPRELFF. In DNA, the CDR3 is TGTGCCAGCAGCCAACTAGCGGGAGGTCCGAGGGAGCTGTTTTTT.

This clonotype was detected a few times. The rearrangement uses TRBV15 and TRBJ2-4; TRBD1 aligns across 10 bases. Looked up from germline, CDR1 is LNHNV and CDR2 is YYDKDF (reference sequence). Trimming cost V 2 bases and J 0 bases; bases outside gene matches: 7. The CDR3 contains 18 residues. DNA of the CDR3: TGTGCCACCAGCAGACGACAGGGGGCCGCTCTAGCCAAAAACATTCAGTACTTC. Translation gives CATSRRQGAALAKNIQYF. Based on the CDR3 plus reference TRBV15 and TRBJ2-4, the full variable domain is DAMVIQNPRYQVTQFGKPVTLSCSQTLNHNVMYWYQQKSSQAPKLLFHYYDKDFNNEADTPDNFQSRRPNTSFCFLDIRSPGLGDTAMYLCATSRRQGAALAKNIQYFGAGTRLSVL.

This chain links TRBV5-1 with TRBJ2-7; TRBD1 is a possible D gene (5 bases). Germline V lookup: CDR1 SGHRS, CDR2 YFSETQ. V lost 1 base and J 0 bases, leaving 11 bases between the germline ends. This CDR3 spans 15 amino acids. The CDR3 sequence is CASSLKGASSYEQYF. The CDR3 nucleotides are TGCGCCAGCAGCTTGAAAGGGGCGAGCTCCTACGAGCAGTACTTC.